Listed below are T cell receptor beta chains from one sample, sequenced in a study of T cell changes during pregnancy in multiple sclerosis. Sequenced by immunoSEQ multiplex PCR; TCRdb stores in-frame clones only, minus some. This sample has some 41,000 clones, with 91% found just once. The source was CD4+ T cells from peripheral blood mononuclear cells, collected in the third trimester of pregnancy. The source is a female donor in good health, enrolled as a control in a pregnancy study. Both conserved end residues are part of each CDR3. The D gene is left open where the match is weak. Only part of the rows carry a size: once, few, many, or a class if the clone is expanded.

j_gene	abundance	v_gene	d_gene	CDR3nt	CDR3aa
TRBJ1-1	-	TRBV5-1	-	TGCGCCAGCAGCTTAACAGGGCTGGGGAACACTGAAGCTTTCTTT	CASSLTGLGNTEAFF
TRBJ2-3	-	TRBV19	TRBD2	TGTGCCAGTAGTATGACTAGCGGGGGCCTGGATACGCAGTATTTT	CASSMTSGGLDTQYF
TRBJ2-1	-	TRBV4-3	TRBD2	TGCGCCAGCAGCCAGAGGCGGACTGGGGCAACTAGCGGGAGGGCCAATGAGCAGTTCTTC	CASSQRRTGATSGRANEQFF
TRBJ1-2	-	TRBV5-4	-	TGTGCCAGCAGCTTAGCAGGGGTTGTTGCTGGCTACACCTTC	CASSLAGVVAGYTF
TRBJ2-5	-	TRBV18	-	TGTGCCAGCTCGGCCCAAGAGACCCAGTACTTC	CASSAQETQYF
TRBJ2-1	-	TRBV7-2	TRBD1	TGTGCCAGCAGCTTACAGGGGGCCTACAATGAGCAGTTCTTC	CASSLQGAYNEQFF
TRBJ2-4	-	TRBV30	-	TGTGCCTGGAGTGGGGGGGGGCGGGACATTCAGTACTTC	CAWSGGGRDIQYF
TRBJ1-2	-	TRBV27	TRBD1	TGTGCCAGCAGTTCAACCGGGACAGGCTCTTATGGCTACACCTTC	CASSSTGTGSYGYTF
TRBJ2-7	-	TRBV27	-	TGTGCCAGCAGTTCCAGACGGCCAGGCGACGAGCAGTACTTC	CASSSRRPGDEQYF
TRBJ1-4	-	TRBV5-1	TRBD1	TGCGCCAGCAGCATCCGGACAGGGGGAGGAGAAAAACTGTTTTTT	CASSIRTGGGEKLFF
TRBJ2-7	-	TRBV6-5	TRBD2	TGTGCCAGCAGTTCAGCGGGACTAGCTTATTACGAGCAGTACTTC	CASSSAGLAYYEQYF
TRBJ2-7	-	TRBV18	-	TGTGCCAGCTCAGGTCAGGGTGAGGACGAGCAGTACTTC	CASSGQGEDEQYF
TRBJ1-2	-	TRBV11-3	-	TGTGCCAGCAGCTTAGGTCTGAATTCCGACAGTGAGGACTATGGCTACACCTTC	CASSLGLNSDSEDYGYTF
TRBJ2-1	once	TRBV30	-	TGTGCCTGGAGGGGGGGAAATGAGCAGTTCTTC	CAWRGGNEQFF
TRBJ2-2	-	TRBV7-2	TRBD2	TGTGCCAGCTTAACCCCTAGCGGGGGGCTCAGGGAGCTGTTTTTT	CASLTPSGGLRELFF
TRBJ1-2	-	TRBV4-3	TRBD1	TGCGCCAGCAGCCACCGAACAGGGGGCTATTATGGCTACACCTTC	CASSHRTGGYYGYTF
TRBJ2-7	-	TRBV5-1	-	TGCGCCAGCAGCAGGGACTCCTACGAGCAGTACTTC	CASSRDSYEQYF
TRBJ2-3	-	TRBV15	TRBD1	TGTGCCACCAGCAGAGCCGGGACAGGAGGAACAGATACGCAGTATTTT	CATSRAGTGGTDTQYF
TRBJ2-2	-	TRBV10-3	TRBD1	TGTGCCATCAGGCCACAGGGGGCCCTCACCGGGGAGCTGTTTTTT	CAIRPQGALTGELFF
TRBJ2-1	-	TRBV11-1	-	TGTGCCAGCAGCCCTCAGGGCTCCTACAATGAGCAGTTCTTC	CASSPQGSYNEQFF
TRBJ2-3	-	TRBV7-9	TRBD2	TGTGCCAGCACCTTAGGTCCTAGCGGGGCAGATACGCAGTATTTT	CASTLGPSGADTQYF
TRBJ2-7	-	TRBV2	-	TGTGCCAGCAGCGCGGGACAGGCCGGGGGGTACGAGCAGTACTTC	CASSAGQAGGYEQYF
TRBJ2-3	-	TRBV7-2	TRBD2	TGTGCCAGCACTAGCGGTGATACGCAGTATTTT	CASTSGDTQYF
TRBJ2-7	-	TRBV11-3	-	TGTGCCAGCAGCCCCCGGACGGGATCCTACGAGCAGTACTTC	CASSPRTGSYEQYF
TRBJ1-2	-	TRBV5-6	TRBD1	TGTGCCAGCACCAAAACAAAAACCGGGACAGCCTTC	CASTKTKTGTAF